One TCR beta chain is described in this entry. Its antigen specificity is not known. Qualities for individual bases were not recorded, and no much larger clone is one base off. The CDR3 numbers 15 residues from cysteine through phenylalanine. Only the CDR3 part of the read is kept: 45 bases, read in frame from the first base. From V the trimming removes 0 bases and from J it removes 1 base, while the gene matches leave 2 bases of the junction unaccounted for. The CDR1 and CDR2 encoded by the germline V gene are SQVTM and ANQGSEA. This entry belongs to a study of fetal regulatory T cell absence and autoimmunity (dated by TCRdb to between 2016 and 2019). Context from the whole study: The IPEX patients showed exocrine pancreas autoimmunity in the absence of clinical diabetes. Overall study results and their limits: Compared with cord blood, the pancreas TCR compartment showed significant oligoclonal enrichment, and some top clones were enriched more than 100-fold. TRB gene family usage was broadly similar between cord blood and pancreas, resembling published neonatal and adult repertoires. The oligoclonal enrichment was interpreted as supporting antigen-driven autoimmunity in the pancreas before birth in IPEX syndrome.

On the immunoSEQ human TCRbeta survey platform, TCRbeta CDR3 regions were amplified and barcoded with a two-step multiplex PCR. Illumina instruments were used to sequence the libraries, and IgH from the same samples was sequenced in parallel. The source study handled its data this way. Raw reads were filtered against IMGT V, D, J definitions and binned by a nearest-neighbor algorithm to remove PCR and sequencing errors. Clones were defined as identical nucleotide sequences, and differential abundance between tissues was assessed by per-clone Fisher exact tests with a pFDR threshold of p<0.01. Clones with frequencies too low for statistical inference were excluded by a minimum inclusion filter of 10 in either sample. The immunoSEQ Analyzer was used for pairwise clonal comparisons, and IMGT tools were used to assess gene family usage. TCRdb took this table from immuneACCESS and kept in-frame rearrangements with V and J called. Such tables lack part of the clones; where checked against another copy, unresolved V genes explain under half of the gap, and the rest is unexplained. V and J calls and clone size come straight from that table; D and trimming were deduced from the DNA. In this sample the table shows around 100,000 clones, 72% of which occur a single time. The ten largest clones add up to just under 2% of the sample.

Genomic DNA from frozen pancreas tissue was processed for repertoire sequencing. The DNeasy Blood and Tissue Kit was used to extract roughly 1.9-3.2 ug of genomic DNA from either umbilical cord blood or frozen pancreas. The chain employs TRBV29-1 and TRBJ2-3; the central 9 bases match TRBD2. Sequencing used pancreas tissue. This TCR was recovered from a male donor with IPEX syndrome. The CDR3 reads CSVEDRLAGTDTQYF. The bases read TGCAGCGTTGAAGACAGACTAGCGGGCACAGATACGCAGTATTTT.